A single sample gave rise to the 20 T cell receptor beta chains below, sequenced in a study of T cell responses to AZD1222 COVID-19 vaccine. TCRdb's table, derived via immunoSEQ multiplex PCR, lists solely in-frame clones and lacks some. There are over 140,000 clones in the sample; approximately 92% occur only once, and 3% to 4.5% lies in the top ten. Material: peripheral blood, obtained 28 days after the second AZD1222 dose. The receptors were gathered from an adult who received the AZD1222 COVID-19 vaccine.

The chain uses TRBV28 and TRBJ1-2, with 7 nucleotides matching TRBD1. CDR3 length: 11 residues. CDR1 is MDHEN, CDR2 SYDVKM, per germline. Trimming took 6 bases from V and 7 from J; bases not matched to a gene: 2. Here the CDR3 reads CASRYRGGYTF. The DNA of the CDR3 is TGTGCCAGCAGATACAGGGGTGGCTACACCTTC.

The chain links TRBV10-1 to TRBJ1-3; D unclear. The CDR3 has 15 residues. V lost 3 bases and J lost 0, with 9 bases in between. Germline loops: CDR1 WNHNN, CDR2 SYGVQD (reference sequence). CDR3 sequence (DNA): TGCGCCAGCAGTGACCCGGGTGGCTCTGGAAACACCATATATTTT. This codes for CASSDPGGSGNTIYF.

The genes are TRBV9 and TRBJ1-2; 7 bases map to TRBD1. V shed 0 bases and J 8 bases; nucleotides not matched to a gene: 10. CDR3 length: 15 residues. Germline V gene sequence: CDR1 SGDLS, CDR2 YYNGEE. The CDR3 region is CASSVGVGGPSGYTF. In DNA form, the CDR3 reads TGTGCCAGCAGCGTAGGTGTAGGGGGCCCCTCGGGCTACACCTTC.

In this sample, this clone turned up once. The chain recombines TRBV11-2 with TRBJ2-1; D is ambiguous. Looked up from germline, CDR1 is SGHAT and CDR2 is FQNNGV. The CDR3 contains 12 residues. V dropped 6 bases and J dropped 6 bases, with 9 bases sitting between them. The chain's CDR3 is CASSVMGNEQFF. CDR3 in DNA: TGTGCCAGCAGTGTGATGGGCAATGAGCAGTTCTTC.

V usage is TRBV2 and J usage is TRBJ1-4, with 11 bases aligning to TRBD1. V shed 6 bases and J 0 bases; nucleotides not matched to a gene: 3. This CDR3 is 16 amino acids long. CDR1 SNHLY and CDR2 FYNNEI come from the germline V gene. The CDR3 loop is CASRRDRGATNEKLFF. In DNA, the CDR3 is TGTGCCAGCAGGAGGGACAGGGGGGCAACTAATGAAAAACTGTTTTTT.

The chain couples TRBV27 to TRBJ2-7, with D hard to call. This CDR3 has 17 residues. Germline loops: CDR1 MNHEY, CDR2 SMNVEV (reference sequence). Deletions cut 0 bases from V and 2 bases from J, with 17 bases between. CDR3 sequence reads: CASSLSWRMSGAYEQYF. CDR3 nucleotides: TGTGCCAGCAGTTTATCGTGGAGAATGAGTGGGGCCTACGAGCAGTACTTC.

The chain links TRBV5-1 to TRBJ2-3; 7 nucleotides match TRBD1. Trimming removed 5 bases from V and 5 bases from J; junction bases left unmatched: 8. The germline CDR1 and CDR2 sequences are SGHRS and YFSETQ. The CDR3 sequence is 14 residues long. CDR3 bases: TGCGCCAGCAGGAGACAAACAGGGGAAGATACGCAGTATTTT. Translation: CASRRQTGEDTQYF.

The gene calls are TRBV6-5 and TRBJ1-2; D uncertain. Germline CDR1 is MNHEY and CDR2 is SVGAGI. V shed 2 bases and J shed 4 bases, with 11 bases lying between them. CDR3 length: 14 amino acids. CDR3 amino acids: CASSYTQSGYGYTF. In DNA, the CDR3 is TGTGCCAGCAGTTACACCCAGAGCGGCTATGGCTACACCTTC.

This chain joins TRBV27 and TRBJ1-2; TRBD1 is a possible D gene (6 bases). Trimming took 3 bases from V and 4 from J, leaving 12 bases between them. The germline CDR1 and CDR2 sequences are MNHEY and SMNVEV (reference sequence). CDR3 length equals 14 residues. CDR3 region: CASSFGQGPYGYTF. In nucleotides, the CDR3 is TGTGCCAGCAGTTTTGGCCAGGGGCCCTATGGCTACACCTTC.

The V call is TRBV28, the J call TRBJ2-1; D unclear. This CDR3 is built from 14 residues. CDR1 is MDHEN and CDR2 is SYDVKM in the germline V gene. V was pared by 2 bases and J by 6 bases, with 11 bases between. In DNA, the CDR3 is TGTGCCAGCAGTTTAGCCACAGCGATCAATGAGCAGTTCTTC. Encoded protein: CASSLATAINEQFF.

This clone was seen only once. The chain has TRBV11-2 and TRBJ1-1; D remains unclear. The CDR3 runs 14 residues. The germline V gene has CDR1 SGHAT and CDR2 FQNNGV. The V end lost 1 base, the J end lost 3 bases, and 9 bases lay between the germline ends. Here the CDR3 reads CASSLGRGHTEAFF. The CDR3 DNA is TGTGCCAGCAGCTTAGGAAGAGGGCACACTGAAGCTTTCTTT.

The chain combines TRBV5-1 with TRBJ1-2; 7 bases map to TRBD1. The CDR3 has 15 residues. Trimming at V came to 7 bases and at J to 4 bases, leaving 13 bases not matched to a gene. CDR1 is SGHRS, CDR2 YFSETQ, per germline. DNA for the CDR3: TGCGCCAGCCGCCAATTCGGACGGGACAGCTATGGCTACACCTTC. It translates to CASRQFGRDSYGYTF.

The CDR3 region is CASSHEGEHSYEQYF. The CDR3 DNA sequence: TGTGCCAGCAGCCACGAAGGGGAGCACTCCTACGAGCAGTACTTC. The chain recombines TRBV7-9 with TRBJ2-7; D might be TRBD1 or TRBD2, each matching 5 bases. CDR1 is SEHNR and CDR2 is FQNEAQ in the germline V gene (reference sequence). CDR3 size: 15 residues. The germline V and J ends were trimmed by 5 bases and 0 bases, with 14 bases remaining between them.

This chain's CDR3 is CASSLADNAEAFF. DNA of the CDR3: TGTGCCAGCAGCTTAGCAGATAACGCTGAAGCTTTCTTT. The chain recombines TRBV11-2 with TRBJ1-1; D gene unclear. The germline CDR1 and CDR2 sequences are SGHAT and FQNNGV. Deletions cut 1 base from V and 6 bases from J, with 9 bases between. This CDR3 is built from 13 residues.

V gene TRBV19 combines with J gene TRBJ1-1; D unresolved. The V gene's germline CDR1 is LNHDA and CDR2 SQIVND (reference sequence). Trimming took off 2 bases at V and 0 bases at J, with 7 bases between the two ends. This CDR3 is built from 14 residues. The CDR3 reads CASSIPGMNTEAFF. Written as DNA, the CDR3 is TGTGCCAGTAGTATACCGGGCATGAACACTGAAGCTTTCTTT. The full variable domain, completed using reference TRBV19 and TRBJ1-1, is DGGITQSPKYLFRKEGQNVTLSCEQNLNHDAMYWYRQDPGQGLRLIYYSQIVNDFQKGDIAEGYSVSREKKESFPLTVTSAQKNPTAFYLCASSIPGMNTEAFFGQGTRLTVV.

V is TRBV11-2 and J is TRBJ1-5; D unclear. With 8 bases removed from V and 3 bases from J, the gap between germline ends came to 11 bases. This CDR3 spans 13 amino acids. Germline V lookup: CDR1 SGHAT, CDR2 FQNNGV. CDR3 sequence (DNA): TGTGCCAGCGGGAAATCCCCCAATCAGCCCCAGCATTTT. It encodes CASGKSPNQPQHF.

This chain connects TRBV25-1 to TRBJ2-5; 8 bases are a match to TRBD1. From germline, CDR1 is MGHDK and CDR2 SYGVNS. V shed 0 bases and J 4 bases; nucleotides not matched to a gene: 7. This CDR3 spans 16 amino acids. This chain's CDR3 is CASSEYRQGASETQYF. In DNA form, the CDR3 reads TGTGCCAGCAGTGAATATCGCCAGGGGGCCTCAGAGACCCAGTACTTC.

The chain carries TRBV28 and TRBJ1-1; maybe TRBD1 (6 bases). Germline lookup yields CDR1 MDHEN and CDR2 SYDVKM. CDR3 length: 14 amino acids. V was clipped by 8 bases and J by 2 bases, with 15 bases between them. The CDR3 loop reads CASGNDRSNTEAFF. Written as DNA, the CDR3 is TGTGCCAGCGGAAACGACAGGAGCAACACTGAAGCTTTCTTT. The full variable domain, with the rest looked up from reference TRBV28 and TRBJ1-1, is DVKVTQSSRYLVKRTGEKVFLECVQDMDHENMFWYRQDPGLGLRLIYFSYDVKMKEKGDIPEGYSVSREKKERFSLILESASTNQTSMYLCASGNDRSNTEAFFGQGTRLTVV.

V gene TRBV6-6 combines with J gene TRBJ2-5, with 7 positions matching TRBD1. The length of the CDR3 is 12 residues. Germline trimming cut 6 bases from V and 4 bases from J; bases unmatched to any gene: 2. In germline, CDR1 is MNHNY, CDR2 SVGAGI (reference sequence). The CDR3 loop is CASSHRGETQYF. DNA of the CDR3: TGTGCCAGCAGCCACAGGGGAGAGACCCAGTACTTC.

This clone was counted a single time. This sequence joins TRBV19 and TRBJ1-4, with 8 bases lining up with TRBD1. The CDR3 length is 16 residues. The germline V gene encodes CDR1 LNHDA and CDR2 SQIVND (reference sequence). Germline trimming cut 8 bases from V and 3 bases from J; bases unmatched to any gene: 11. The CDR3 nucleotides are TGTGCCAGTGCAGACAGGGGATCTTCTGCTAATGAAAAACTGTTTTTT. This codes for CASADRGSSANEKLFF.